Included here is one TCR beta chain sequence, with context. Its matching antigen is unknown. A sample-barcoded 5' primer and a J-beta primer mix were used in a second PCR of roughly 6 to 11 cycles. MiXCR, applied by TCRdb to the 5' RACE reads, yields one record per CDR3 protein. Here the sample spans 850,000 to 1,100,000 distinct CDR3 sequences, around two fifths being singletons. The data stem from a study of blood T cells in healthy people across ages. Study conclusions and caveats: Whereas aged donors had fewer naive CD4+ cells, long-lived donors had more of them and higher diversity.

The receptor was derived from a man aged 18 to 29 in good health. Sequencing was done on a sample of blood.

The CDR3, as DNA: TGTGCCAGCAGACTGGGACTAGCGTCCTACAATGAGCAGTTCTTC. As protein: CASRLGLASYNEQFF. The chain couples TRBV7-9 to TRBJ2-1; 10 nucleotides align to TRBD2. The CDR3 has 15 residues. Germline CDR1 SEHNR, CDR2 FQNEAQ (reference sequence). The V gene end was trimmed by 6 bases and the J gene end by 1 base; junction bases not matched to a gene: 3. The full variable domain, with the rest looked up from reference TRBV7-9 and TRBJ2-1, is DTGVSQNPRHKITKRGQNVTFRCDPISEHNRLYWYRQTLGQGPEFLTYFQNEAQLEKSRLLSDRFSAERPKGSFSTLEIQRTEQGDSAMYLCASRLGLASYNEQFFGPGTRLTVL.